These 25 T cell receptor beta chains originate from one sample sequenced in a study of T cell responses to AZD1222 COVID-19 vaccine. Produced via immunoSEQ multiplex PCR; TCRdb's table is partial and in-frame only. The sample includes some 180,000 clones, approximately 90% of them seen just once. Material: peripheral blood, obtained 28 days after the second AZD1222 dose. The receptors come from an adult who received the AZD1222 COVID-19 vaccine.

On this clone itself: The sample contains more than one DNA sequence encoding this CDR3. The chain couples TRBV19 to TRBJ1-3; D not resolved. The length of the CDR3 is 14 residues. Trimming left V 1 base short and J 0 bases short, with 4 bases between. Germline-derived CDR1 and CDR2 are LNHDA and SQIVND (reference sequence). The CDR3 bases are TGTGCCAGTAGTATAGGTGGCTCTGGAAACACCATATATTTT. Encoded protein: CASSIGGSGNTIYF.

V usage is TRBV4-1 and J usage is TRBJ2-7; TRBD1 aligns across 10 bases. This CDR3 spans 16 amino acids. V was clipped by 4 bases and J by 3 bases; unmatched bases: 9. From germline, CDR1 is MGHRA and CDR2 YSYEKL. The CDR3 DNA reads as TGCGCCAGCAGCCTCGGGACAGGGGAAAGTGGCTACGAGCAGTACTTC. Translating it yields CASSLGTGESGYEQYF.

By frequency in the sample, this clone is medium-sized. This specimen includes other DNA sequences encoding the same CDR3. The V call is TRBV5-6, the J call TRBJ1-1; 8 nucleotides agree with TRBD1. The CDR3 consists of 16 residues. Germline V gene data show CDR1 as SGHDT and CDR2 as YYEEEE. Trimming cost V 4 bases and J 1 base; bases outside gene matches: 9. The CDR3 DNA reads as TGTGCCAGCAGCCTATTTGGACAGGGAGGGAACACTGAAGCTTTCTTT. This translates into CASSLFGQGGNTEAFF.

This chain joins TRBV27 and TRBJ1-2; 11 nucleotides match TRBD1. The J segment lost 5 bases and the V segment lost 0 bases, leaving 11 bases of the junction unmatched. The CDR3 extends over 18 amino acids. Per the germline V gene, CDR1 is MNHEY and CDR2 is SMNVEV (reference sequence). CDR3 bases: TGTGCCAGCAGTTTATCGGCCTATGGACAGGGGGCTGGGTATGGCTACACCTTC. Residues: CASSLSAYGQGAGYGYTF.

V gene TRBV19 combines with J gene TRBJ2-7; D uncertain. The germline V and J ends were trimmed by 3 bases and 5 bases, with 17 bases remaining between them. This CDR3 is built from 15 residues. The germline CDR1 and CDR2 sequences are LNHDA and SQIVND (reference sequence). DNA of the CDR3: TGTGCCAGTAGTATTTTCCGGGCACCTCCCCACGAGCAGTACTTC. The encoded protein is CASSIFRAPPHEQYF.

The chain joins TRBV10-1 to TRBJ1-6; D might be TRBD1 (6 bases). The CDR3 loop spans 16 amino acids. Germline CDR1 reads WNHNN; CDR2 reads SYGVQD (reference sequence). The germline V and J ends were trimmed by 11 bases and 5 bases, with 22 bases remaining between them. Written as DNA, the CDR3 is TGCGCCCCGGGGTGCGGAGGGGGAGCAAATAATTCACCCCTCCACTTT. This gives the protein CAPGCGGGANNSPLHF.

V gene TRBV7-8 combines with J gene TRBJ1-6; TRBD1 is a possible D gene (5 bases). The germline V gene encodes CDR1 SGHVS and CDR2 FQNEAQ. V lost 3 bases and J 6 bases, leaving 12 bases between the germline ends. There are 15 residues in the CDR3. The CDR3: CASSFRDQINSPLHF. CDR3 DNA: TGTGCCAGCAGCTTTAGGGACCAAATTAATTCACCCCTCCACTTT.

The chain joins TRBV30 to TRBJ2-1; D gene uncertain. CDR3 length: 11 residues. V lost 3 bases and J lost 4, with 4 bases in between. CDR1 and CDR2 (germline): GTSNPN, SVGIG (reference sequence). The CDR3 coding sequence is TGTGCCTGGAGGTCGTACAATGAGCAGTTCTTC. Translation gives CAWRSYNEQFF. The whole variable domain, filled in from reference TRBV30 and TRBJ2-1, reads SQTIHQWPATLVQPVGSPLSLECTVEGTSNPNLYWYRQAAGRGLQLLFYSVGIGQISSEVPQNLSASRPQDRQFILSSKKLLLSDSGFYLCAWRSYNEQFFGPGTRLTVL.

This chain joins TRBV18 and TRBJ2-5; the match to TRBD1 covers 9 bases. This CDR3 spans 14 amino acids. Germline V lookup: CDR1 KGHSH, CDR2 LQKENI. V shed 3 bases, J shed 4 bases, and the junction held 3 bases outside the gene matches. CDR3 DNA: TGTGCCAGCTCACCTGGACAGGGGCCAGAGACCCAGTACTTC. As protein: CASSPGQGPETQYF. Complete variable domain (other parts from reference TRBV18 and TRBJ2-5): NAGVMQNPRHLVRRRGQEARLRCSPMKGHSHVYWYRQLPEEGLKFMVYLQKENIIDESGMPKERFSAEFPKEGPSILRIQQVVRGDSAAYFCASSPGQGPETQYFGPGTRLLVL.

The chain recombines TRBV2 with TRBJ1-2; no firm D call. The CDR3 sequence is 13 residues long. Trimming removed 6 bases at V and 8 bases at J, with 16 bases between. Looked up from germline, CDR1 is SNHLY and CDR2 is FYNNEI. The CDR3 loop is CASSLDGGGGYTF. In DNA, the CDR3 is TGTGCCAGCAGCCTAGACGGCGGAGGCGGCTACACCTTC.

The gene calls are TRBV5-4 and TRBJ2-1; D is perhaps TRBD1 or TRBD2 (5 bases each). The V and J ends lost 4 bases and 3 bases respectively, with 14 bases between them. CDR1 and CDR2 (germline): SGHNT, YYREEE (reference sequence). The CDR3 covers 15 residues. Written as DNA, the CDR3 is TGTGCCAGCAGCGAATTGGGACGGCTCTACAATGAGCAGTTCTTC. As protein: CASSELGRLYNEQFF.

The rearrangement links TRBV2 to TRBJ1-1, with TRBD1 matching 7 bases. From germline, CDR1 is SNHLY and CDR2 FYNNEI. V dropped 4 bases and J dropped 2; count of bases not matched to a gene: 7. The CDR3 covers 15 residues. The CDR3 DNA follows: TGTGCCAGCAGTGGGGCAGGGGGGACTAACACTGAAGCTTTCTTT. Its protein is CASSGAGGTNTEAFF.

The chain joins TRBV6-5 to TRBJ1-6; D might be TRBD1 (5 bases). Germline-derived CDR1 and CDR2 are MNHEY and SVGAGI. The CDR3 spans 15 residues. V gave up 4 bases and J gave up 14 bases, with 21 bases separating them. Written as DNA, the CDR3 is TGTGCCAGCAGTTCCCTGCACGGGGGGAGTTCGACCCTCCACTTT. It translates to CASSSLHGGSSTLHF.

V usage is TRBV30 and J usage is TRBJ2-3; 9 bases line up with TRBD2. The CDR3 runs 14 residues. The germline V gene has CDR1 GTSNPN and CDR2 SVGIG (reference sequence). V gave up 4 bases and J gave up 2 bases; unmatched junction bases: 4. The chain's CDR3 is CAWTSGVHTDTQYF. The CDR3 DNA sequence: TGTGCCTGGACTAGCGGGGTGCACACAGATACGCAGTATTTT. Full variable domain (rest looked up from reference TRBV30 and TRBJ2-3): SQTIHQWPATLVQPVGSPLSLECTVEGTSNPNLYWYRQAAGRGLQLLFYSVGIGQISSEVPQNLSASRPQDRQFILSSKKLLLSDSGFYLCAWTSGVHTDTQYFGPGTRLTVL.

The V and J genes are TRBV5-4 and TRBJ1-1; a possible D gene is TRBD1 (6 bases). Germline CDR1 reads SGHNT; CDR2 reads YYREEE (reference sequence). There are 14 residues in the CDR3. The V gene lost 4 bases and the J gene lost 0 bases, with 10 bases spanning the gap. CDR3 protein: CASSRDTLNTEAFF. CDR3 nucleotides: TGTGCCAGCAGCCGGGACACTTTGAACACTGAAGCTTTCTTT.

This chain joins TRBV9 and TRBJ1-2; a possible D gene is TRBD1 (6 bases). V lost 0 bases to trimming and J lost 4 bases, with 7 bases between them. The CDR3 runs to 13 residues. The germline V gene has CDR1 SGDLS and CDR2 YYNGEE. The CDR3 protein is CASSVGGAYGYTF. The CDR3 DNA is TGTGCCAGCAGCGTAGGGGGGGCCTATGGCTACACCTTC. The full variable domain, in which reference TRBV9 and TRBJ1-2 provide the parts outside the CDR3, is DSGVTQTPKHLITATGQRVTLRCSPRSGDLSVYWYQQSLDQGLQFLIQYYNGEERAKGNILERFSAQQFPDLHSELNLSSLELGDSALYFCASSVGGAYGYTFGSGTRLTVV.

V is TRBV6-1 and J is TRBJ1-2, with 9 bases matching TRBD1. V gave up 3 bases and J gave up 3 bases; unmatched junction bases: 11. This CDR3 spans 17 amino acids. Germline-derived CDR1 and CDR2 are MNHNS and SASEGT. The DNA for the CDR3 is TGTGCCAGCAGTGACCTAGACAGGGGGGTACGGGACTATGGCTACACCTTC. As protein: CASSDLDRGVRDYGYTF.

The V gene is TRBV7-2, the J gene TRBJ1-2; TRBD1 agrees at 9 bases. Germline V gene data show CDR1 as SGHTA and CDR2 as FQGNSA. This CDR3 region has 13 residues. The junction had 5 bases not matched to a gene; V was cut back by 5 bases and J by 7 bases. The CDR3 DNA reads as TGTGCCAGCAGCCGGACAGGGGACTCTGGCTACACCTTC. Translation: CASSRTGDSGYTF.

The gene calls are TRBV7-9 and TRBJ1-2; D is undetermined. There are 13 residues in the CDR3. Looked up from germline, CDR1 is SEHNR and CDR2 is FQNEAQ (reference sequence). Trimming removed 0 bases from V and 8 bases from J, with 10 bases in between. The CDR3 reads CASSLAGWGGYTF. The CDR3 DNA reads TGTGCCAGCAGCTTAGCCGGTTGGGGAGGCTACACCTTC.

The V and J genes are TRBV24-1 and TRBJ1-3; no firm D call. Germline-derived CDR1 and CDR2 are KGHDR and SFDVKD. This CDR3 has 11 residues. V was trimmed by 4 bases and J by 8 bases, leaving 5 bases between them. DNA for the CDR3: TGTGCCACCAGTGACGGGGACACCATATATTTT. Translating gives CATSDGDTIYF.

The count of this clone is one. This chain joins TRBV5-1 and TRBJ2-7; TRBD1 matches at 7 bases. V lost 0 bases, J lost 3 bases, and 3 bases stayed unmatched. This CDR3 has 14 residues. Germline CDR1 SGHRS, CDR2 YFSETQ. The CDR3 is CASSLVNRGYEQYF. CDR3 nucleotide sequence: TGCGCCAGCAGCTTGGTTAACAGGGGCTACGAGCAGTACTTC.

The rearrangement uses TRBV25-1 and TRBJ2-5; D is uncertain. Germline assignment: CDR1 MGHDK and CDR2 SYGVNS. CDR3 length: 10 amino acids. V was clipped by 7 bases and J by 7 bases, with 7 bases between them. CDR3 protein: CASIGRTQYF. The DNA of the CDR3 is TGTGCCAGCATTGGTAGGACCCAGTACTTC.

The rearrangement links TRBV10-3 to TRBJ2-7; 8 bases fit TRBD2. The CDR3 length is 13 residues. J lost 7 bases, V lost 4 bases, and 6 bases had no gene match. The germline CDR1 and CDR2 sequences are ENHRY and SYGVKD. CDR3 bases: TGTGCCATCAGTGCGCGGGGGGCGGAAGAGCAGTACTTC. Protein: CAISARGAEEQYF.

The chain combines TRBV4-1 with TRBJ1-6, with a weak D call TRBD1 (5 bases). Germline assignment: CDR1 MGHRA and CDR2 YSYEKL. The CDR3 spans 15 residues. V lost 5 bases and J 9 bases, leaving 17 bases between the germline ends. The CDR3 nucleotides read TGCGCCAGCAGCACCCGACAGCCCGAGGGTTCACCCCTCCACTTT. Translated: CASSTRQPEGSPLHF.

This sequence joins TRBV27 and TRBJ1-3; the match to TRBD1 covers 11 bases. After removal of 5 bases from V and 0 bases from J, the junction contained 9 bases not matched to a gene. Germline V CDR1 and CDR2: MNHEY, SMNVEV (reference sequence). The CDR3 is 18 amino acids. In DNA, the CDR3 is TGTGCCAGCAGTCTCCGGGACAGGGGGTCCTACTCTGGAAACACCATATATTTT. Protein sequence: CASSLRDRGSYSGNTIYF.